A selection of T cell receptor beta chains follows, all from one sample in a study of T cells after yellow fever vaccination. TCRdb recomputed calls from the 5' RACE reads with MiXCR, one row per CDR3 protein. This table holds some 390,000 distinct CDR3 sequences, under 7.5% found once. The starting material was PBMCs, obtained 5 days after the yellow fever booster vaccination. All receptors come from a man aged 25 to 40 who received the YFV17D yellow fever vaccine. Each CDR3 is given without its conserved first and last residue.

J,V,CDR3
TRBJ2-2,TRBV20-1,SASAGHEGTGELF
TRBJ2-1,TRBV20-1,SARAPGGISYNEQF
TRBJ2-2,TRBV7-2,ASNFSRETGELF
TRBJ2-7,TRBV7-2,ASRLGREQY
TRBJ2-2,TRBV4-2,ASSQTPSGSTGELF
TRBJ2-2,TRBV28,ASSQLDWNTGELF
TRBJ2-1,TRBV20-1,SAWGQARTSYNEQF
TRBJ2-5,TRBV12-3/TRBV12-4,ASSLRSETQY
TRBJ1-1,TRBV7-2,ASSVQGQNTEAF
TRBJ1-1,TRBV2,ASSEALSKAEAF